This note documents a single T cell receptor (beta chain) sequence. No antigen is known for it. The assay used was immunoSEQ (version v3.0), run at survey level. Profiling relied on immunoSEQ multiplex PCR, and the TCRdb table lists in-frame clones only, not all of them. This sample yields 20,000 to 30,000 clones, of which approximately 81% are seen a single time; about a sixth belongs to the top ten. The data were taken from a study of long-term antiretroviral therapy in people with HIV. Study-level results: Clonal populations expanded prior to ART predominated within the repertoire at all time points.

Every participant with HIV received treatment in the United States. Germline CDR1 is SGHAT and CDR2 is FQNNGV. The CDR3 consists of 14 residues. V gave up 3 bases and J gave up 6 bases, with 13 bases separating them. Specimen: unsorted PBMCs, collected at the start of antiretroviral therapy, before treatment. The TCR sequence derives from a woman aged 18-29 years with HIV. The chain joins TRBV11-2 to TRBJ2-3; D may be TRBD2 (7 bases). CDR3 DNA: TGTGCCAGCAGCTTCGCGGGGGCCGCGGATACGCAGTATTTT. This sequence encodes CASSFAGAADTQYF. Filled out from reference TRBV11-2 and TRBJ2-3, the complete variable domain reads EAGVAQSPRYKIIEKRQSVAFWCNPISGHATLYWYQQILGQGPKLLIQFQNNGVVDDSQLPKDRFSAERLKGVDSTLKIQPAKLEDSAVYLCASSFAGAADTQYFGPGTRLTVL.